This T cell receptor beta chain emerged from a study of chemoradiotherapy in HPV16-positive cancers. Samples were taken several times over chemoradiotherapy. Note on this clone: Its antigen is unknown.

Germline CDR1 and CDR2: SQVTM and ANQGSEA. Trimming removed 7 bases from V and 5 bases from J; junction bases left unmatched: 7. The CDR3 runs to 12 residues. General study results and limits: The functional HPV-specific definition rests on just two HPV16-positive patients. HPV-responsive T-cell expansion during chemoradiotherapy was linked to improved recurrence-free survival in HPV16-positive patients. Non-HPV-specific T cells did not expand in tumors during treatment, whereas candidate HPV-specific clones and E7-related motifs did.

Generated by immunoSEQ multiplex PCR, the TCRdb table keeps only in-frame clones and is missing some. This sample has more than 7,000 clones, with approximately 90% found just once. The receptor was derived from a human donor with HPV-associated anogenital cancer. This chain uses TRBV29-1 with TRBJ1-2; 7 bases fit TRBD1. Sequenced here: blood, sampled from a patient who underwent chemoradiotherapy. As DNA, the CDR3 is TGCAGCGCCACAGACAGGGAGTATGGCTACACCTTC. This sequence encodes CSATDREYGYTF.